The following is a T cell receptor beta chain sequence with its context. Antigen unknown. The data were produced by immunoSEQ multiplex PCR, yet TCRdb's version contains in-frame clones alone and is incomplete. The table has tens of thousands of clones, more than 70% seen once; the top ten hold around 3.2%. The data originate from a study of glioma-infiltrating T cells after dendritic cell vaccination. The wider study: Dendritic cell vaccine was injected intradermally three times, biweekly. General study points: Few patients contributed both blood and tumor specimens.

From germline, CDR1 is SGHTA and CDR2 FQGNSA. This CDR3 has 15 residues. J gave up 0 bases and V 5 bases, and 5 bases lay outside the gene matches. The input for sequencing was blood, taken before dendritic cell vaccination. This TCR was sampled from a human donor with glioblastoma. J is TRBJ2-3 and V is TRBV7-2; 7 bases map to TRBD1. The CDR3: CASSQQGKSTDTQYF. DNA of the CDR3: TGTGCCAGCAGCCAACAGGGGAAAAGCACAGATACGCAGTATTTT.